A selection of T cell receptor beta chains follows, all from one sample in a study of blood T cell repertoires in COVID-19. TCRdb's copy holds only in-frame clones and misses some; the assay was immunoSEQ multiplex PCR. The sample holds about 150,000 clones, around 88% seen once. Input material: peripheral blood. Receptor source: a human donor in a cohort sampled during active COVID-19. CDR3s leave out the opening cysteine and the closing phenylalanine or tryptophan. A D gene is named only where the DNA matches it firmly.

TRBV10-3 . AIKKGVNEKLF
TRBV18 . ASSRQTTNADTQY
TRBV11-3 TRBD1 ASSLIPDRGSTPLH
TRBV7-9 . ASSPGDTDTQY
TRBV4-3 . ASSPGRDHTGNTIY
TRBV27 TRBD1 ASSGQGAGYGYT
TRBV7-6 TRBD1 ASSSKFQGAYGNTIY
TRBV4-1 TRBD1 ASSQTGTGGSEAF
TRBV7-2 . ASSLLLNSGEQY
TRBV24-1 . ATSDFRDTGELF
TRBV7-8 TRBD2 ASSLRPGLAGHRVGELF
TRBV7-8 TRBD2 ASSPLAGSTDTQY
TRBV18 TRBD1 ASSSGQGADEQY
TRBV5-8 TRBD2 ASSPTSGRTYEQY
TRBV2 . ASEGRTEDYEQY
TRBV6-2/TRBV6-3 TRBD1 ASSLQGPNTEAF
TRBV27 TRBD2 ASSPSGGYYEQY
TRBV27 TRBD1 ASRQRQGPETQY
TRBV21-1 . ASSTRSGGAGDTQY
TRBV27 TRBD2 ASSLSVAGGLTGELF
TRBV24-1 TRBD1 ATSDFRDSSNEKLF
TRBV5-8 TRBD2 ASSLASGTYEQY
TRBV19 TRBD1 ASNTGGQGIEKLF
TRBV29-1 . SVLTPGGYT
TRBV28 TRBD2 ATLAGVTANTGELF
TRBV2 TRBD2 ASKEAGDPYEQY
TRBV5-1 . ASSESGFRMNTEAF
TRBV5-5 TRBD1 ASSLVSYRGPVGNTEAF
TRBV7-9 TRBD1 ASSHRDSLNYGYT
TRBV14 TRBD1 ASSPGQAPLYEQY
TRBV4-3 TRBD1 ASSQGGTGDYEQY
TRBV27 TRBD2 ASSLGLAADTQY
TRBV24-1 TRBD1 ATSDLQRAGTEIYT
TRBV9 . ASSVEPGPSGNTIY